The clone carrying this T cell receptor beta chain was counted at least ten times. What it binds is unknown. This beta chain is a stray read from a library made for alpha chains; its abundance is not meaningful. The data were obtained in a study of spatial heterogeneity in lung cancer. In the library, each TCR cDNA molecule bore its own unique molecular identifier. A single record per CDR3 protein comes from TCRdb applying MiXCR to the 5' RACE reads. Of about 8,600 distinct CDR3 sequences in the sample, 4% to 5% were seen once. Time point in this sample: sample taken at primary tumor resection. Tumor, nontumor lung or frozen PBMC supplied whole RNA, sequenced without sorting. Findings and caveats of the study: In blood, ubiquitous expanded tumor TCRs appeared more at resection than follow-up.

Trimming cost V 4 bases and J 1 base, with 13 bases left between them. The CDR3 is made up of 15 amino acids. CDR1 and CDR2 from the germline V gene are MGHRA and YSYEKL. Sequencing used PBMCs, obtained at surgery. This TCR came from a male donor with early-stage non-small cell lung cancer. The rearrangement links TRBV4-1 to TRBJ2-5; perhaps TRBD2 as D (6 bases). CDR3 amino acids: CASSPQWGVQETQYF. CDR3 sequence (DNA): TGCGCCAGCAGCCCTCAATGGGGGGTCCAAGAGACCCAGTACTTC.